This entry features one TCR beta chain sequence. The V and J ends lost 3 bases and 4 bases respectively, with 11 bases between them. CDR1 LGHNA and CDR2 YNFKEQ come from the germline V gene. CDR3 length equals 14 residues. It was unsorted whole blood that yielded blood RNA, and germline DNA was also extracted. Reverse transcription of about 0.5 ug total RNA with a constant-region primer produced TCR beta cDNA. ARM-PCR was slightly modified, and three nested multiplex PCR rounds with it gave rise to the TCR beta libraries. The opening two PCR rounds, about 11 cycles each, paired TRBV1-TRBV30 forward primers with a C-beta reverse primer. MiXCR, run by TCRdb on the multiplex PCR reads, gives a single entry per CDR3 protein. The sample has some 180,000 distinct CDR3 sequences, 50% to 75% seen once. The sample belongs to a study of tumor-infiltrating lymphocytes in primary liver carcinoma.

The specimen sequenced was peripheral blood. The chain carries TRBV4-2 and TRBJ2-3, with D perhaps TRBD1 or TRBD2 (5 bases each). This TCR was sampled from a man aged 35 to 55 with primary liver carcinoma and hepatitis B virus infection. CDR3 protein: CASSHLGDPDTQYF. The CDR3 bases are TGTGCCAGCAGCCATTTGGGGGACCCAGATACGCAGTATTTT.